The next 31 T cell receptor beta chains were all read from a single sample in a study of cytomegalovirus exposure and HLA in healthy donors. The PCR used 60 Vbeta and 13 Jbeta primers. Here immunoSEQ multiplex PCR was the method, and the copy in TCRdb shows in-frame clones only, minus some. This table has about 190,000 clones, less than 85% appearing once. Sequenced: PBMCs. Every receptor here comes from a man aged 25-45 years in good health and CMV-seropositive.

DNA for the CDR3: TGTGCCTGGTCCCAGGGGTTTCCAGGCAATCAGCCCCAGCATTTT. This encodes CAWSQGFPGNQPQHF. The V call is TRBV30, the J call TRBJ1-5; a weak D match, TRBD1 (6 bases). V was clipped by 5 bases and J by 2 bases, with 16 bases between them. Germline CDR1 reads GTSNPN; CDR2 reads SVGIG (reference sequence). CDR3 length equals 15 residues.

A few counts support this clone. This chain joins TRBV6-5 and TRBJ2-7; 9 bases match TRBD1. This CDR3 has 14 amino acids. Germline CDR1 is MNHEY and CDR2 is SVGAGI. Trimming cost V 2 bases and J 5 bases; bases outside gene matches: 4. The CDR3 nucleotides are TGTGCCAGCAGTTACGGGGACAGGGAAGACGAGCAGTACTTC. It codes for CASSYGDREDEQYF.

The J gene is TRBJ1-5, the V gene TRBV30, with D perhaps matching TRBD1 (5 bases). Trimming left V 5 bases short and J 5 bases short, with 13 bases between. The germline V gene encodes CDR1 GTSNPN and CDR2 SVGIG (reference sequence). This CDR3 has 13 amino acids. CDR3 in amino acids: CAWSGQRDQPQHF. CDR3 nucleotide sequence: TGTGCCTGGTCAGGGCAACGGGATCAGCCCCAGCATTTT.

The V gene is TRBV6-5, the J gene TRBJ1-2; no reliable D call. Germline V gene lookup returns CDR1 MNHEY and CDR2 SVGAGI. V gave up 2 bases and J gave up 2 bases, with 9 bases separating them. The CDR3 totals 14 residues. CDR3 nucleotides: TGTGCCAGCAGTTACACGCTCGGGAACTATGGCTACACCTTC. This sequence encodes CASSYTLGNYGYTF.

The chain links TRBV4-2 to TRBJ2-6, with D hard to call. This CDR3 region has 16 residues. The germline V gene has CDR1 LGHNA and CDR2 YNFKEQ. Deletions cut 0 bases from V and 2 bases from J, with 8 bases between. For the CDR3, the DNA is TGTGCCAGCAGCCAAGATAGAACGGCTGGGGCCAACGTCCTGACTTTC. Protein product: CASSQDRTAGANVLTF.

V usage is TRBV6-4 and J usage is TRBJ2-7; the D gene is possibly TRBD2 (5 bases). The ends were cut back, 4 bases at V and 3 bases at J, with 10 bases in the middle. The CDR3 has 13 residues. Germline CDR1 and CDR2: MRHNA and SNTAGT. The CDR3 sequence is CASSGGRSYEQYF. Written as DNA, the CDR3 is TGTGCCAGCAGTGGAGGGAGAAGCTACGAGCAGTACTTC.

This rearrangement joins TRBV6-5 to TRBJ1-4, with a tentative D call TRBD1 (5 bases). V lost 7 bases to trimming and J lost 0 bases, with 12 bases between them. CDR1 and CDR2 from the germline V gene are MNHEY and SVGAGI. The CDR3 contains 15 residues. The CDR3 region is CASKRETATNEKLFF. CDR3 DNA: TGTGCCAGCAAGCGGGAGACAGCAACTAATGAAAAACTGTTTTTT.

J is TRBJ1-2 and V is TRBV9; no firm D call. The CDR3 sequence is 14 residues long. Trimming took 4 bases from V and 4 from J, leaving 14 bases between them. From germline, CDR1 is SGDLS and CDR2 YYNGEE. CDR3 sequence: CASSPTSGIYGYTF. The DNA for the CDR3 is TGTGCCAGCAGCCCCACATCAGGAATCTATGGCTACACCTTC.

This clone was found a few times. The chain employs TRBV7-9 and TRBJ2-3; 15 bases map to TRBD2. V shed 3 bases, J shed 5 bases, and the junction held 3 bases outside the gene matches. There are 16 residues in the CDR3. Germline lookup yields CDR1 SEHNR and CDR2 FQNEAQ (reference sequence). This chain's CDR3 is CASSLGTSGRIDTQYF. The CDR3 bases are TGTGCCAGCAGCTTGGGGACTAGCGGGAGGATAGATACGCAGTATTTT.

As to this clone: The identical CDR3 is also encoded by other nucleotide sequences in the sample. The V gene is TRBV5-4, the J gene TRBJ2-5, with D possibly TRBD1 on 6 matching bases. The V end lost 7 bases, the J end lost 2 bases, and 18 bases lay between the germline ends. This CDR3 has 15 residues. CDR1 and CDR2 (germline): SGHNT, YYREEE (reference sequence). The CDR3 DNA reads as TGTGCCAGCCTCCAACAGGGTGTCCCGCAAGAGACCCAGTACTTC. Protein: CASLQQGVPQETQYF.

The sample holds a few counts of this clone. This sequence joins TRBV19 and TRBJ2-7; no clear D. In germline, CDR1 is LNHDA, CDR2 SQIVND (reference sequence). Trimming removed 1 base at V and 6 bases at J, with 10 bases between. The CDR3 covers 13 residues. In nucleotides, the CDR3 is TGTGCCAGTAGTATAGCGAGCGAGAGCGAGCAGTACTTC. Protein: CASSIASESEQYF. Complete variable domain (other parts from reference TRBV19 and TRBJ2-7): DGGITQSPKYLFRKEGQNVTLSCEQNLNHDAMYWYRQDPGQGLRLIYYSQIVNDFQKGDIAEGYSVSREKKESFPLTVTSAQKNPTAFYLCASSIASESEQYFGPGTRLTVT.

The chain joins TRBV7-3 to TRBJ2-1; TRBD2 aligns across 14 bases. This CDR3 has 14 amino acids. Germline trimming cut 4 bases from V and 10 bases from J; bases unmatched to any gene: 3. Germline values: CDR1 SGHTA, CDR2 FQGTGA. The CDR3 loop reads CASSYRTSGGEQFF. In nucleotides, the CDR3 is TGTGCCAGCAGCTACCGGACTAGCGGGGGGGAGCAGTTCTTC.

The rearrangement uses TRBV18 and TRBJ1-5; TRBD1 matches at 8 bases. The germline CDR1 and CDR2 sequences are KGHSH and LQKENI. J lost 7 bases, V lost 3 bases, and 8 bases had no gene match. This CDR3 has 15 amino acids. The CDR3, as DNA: TGTGCCAGCTCACCTTTCGACAGGGGAGGACAGCCCCAGCATTTT. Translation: CASSPFDRGGQPQHF. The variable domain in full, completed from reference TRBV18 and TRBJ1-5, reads NAGVMQNPRHLVRRRGQEARLRCSPMKGHSHVYWYRQLPEEGLKFMVYLQKENIIDESGMPKERFSAEFPKEGPSILRIQQVVRGDSAAYFCASSPFDRGGQPQHFGDGTRLSIL.

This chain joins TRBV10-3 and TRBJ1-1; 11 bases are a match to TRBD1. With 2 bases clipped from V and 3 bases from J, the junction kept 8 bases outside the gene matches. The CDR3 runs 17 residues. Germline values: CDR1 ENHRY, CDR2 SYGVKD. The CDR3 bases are TGTGCCATCAGTGAGGGACCGGGACAGGGGGGTGACACTGAAGCTTTCTTT. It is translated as CAISEGPGQGGDTEAFF.

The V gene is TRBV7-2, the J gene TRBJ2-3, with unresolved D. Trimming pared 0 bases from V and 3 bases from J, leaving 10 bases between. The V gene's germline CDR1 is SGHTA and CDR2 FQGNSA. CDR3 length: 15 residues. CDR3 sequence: CASSLALQFTDTQYF. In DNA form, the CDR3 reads TGTGCCAGCAGCTTAGCGCTACAGTTTACAGATACGCAGTATTTT.

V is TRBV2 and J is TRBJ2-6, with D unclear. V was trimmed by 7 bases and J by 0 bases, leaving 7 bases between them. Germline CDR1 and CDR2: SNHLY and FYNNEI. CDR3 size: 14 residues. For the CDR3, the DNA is TGTGCCAGCATGACACCCTCTGGGGCCAACGTCCTGACTTTC. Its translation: CASMTPSGANVLTF. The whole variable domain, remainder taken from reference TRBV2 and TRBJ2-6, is EPEVTQTPSHQVTQMGQEVILRCVPISNHLYFYWYRQILGQKVEFLVSFYNNEISEKSEIFDDQFSVERPDGSNFTLKIRSTKLEDSAMYFCASMTPSGANVLTFGAGSRLTVL.

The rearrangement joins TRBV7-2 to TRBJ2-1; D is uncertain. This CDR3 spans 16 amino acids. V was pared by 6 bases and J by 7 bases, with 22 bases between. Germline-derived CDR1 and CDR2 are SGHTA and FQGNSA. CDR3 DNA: TGTGCCAGCAGTTTCCAGGTTCCCCCCGCCCCGAATGAGCAGTTCTTC. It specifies CASSFQVPPAPNEQFF.

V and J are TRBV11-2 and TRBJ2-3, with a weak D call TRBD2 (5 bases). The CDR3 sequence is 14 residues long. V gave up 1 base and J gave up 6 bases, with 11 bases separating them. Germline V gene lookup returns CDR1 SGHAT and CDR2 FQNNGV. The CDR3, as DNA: TGTGCCAGCAGCTTAGCTACTAGAGGGGATACGCAGTATTTT. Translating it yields CASSLATRGDTQYF.

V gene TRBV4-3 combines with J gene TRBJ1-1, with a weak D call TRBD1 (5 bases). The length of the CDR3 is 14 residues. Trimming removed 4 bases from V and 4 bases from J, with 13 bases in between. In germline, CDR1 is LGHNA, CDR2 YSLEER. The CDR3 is CASSLSPGGTEAFF. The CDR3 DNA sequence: TGCGCCAGCAGCCTGAGCCCCGGGGGCACTGAAGCTTTCTTT.

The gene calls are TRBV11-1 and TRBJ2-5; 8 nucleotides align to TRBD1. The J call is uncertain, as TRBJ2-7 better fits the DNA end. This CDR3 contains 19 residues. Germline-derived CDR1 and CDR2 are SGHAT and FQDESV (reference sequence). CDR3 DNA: TGTGCCAGCAGCTTACAAGCCAGGGGGCTCCTTGGAATTTCTTACGAGCAGTACTTC. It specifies CASSLQARGLLGISYEQYF.

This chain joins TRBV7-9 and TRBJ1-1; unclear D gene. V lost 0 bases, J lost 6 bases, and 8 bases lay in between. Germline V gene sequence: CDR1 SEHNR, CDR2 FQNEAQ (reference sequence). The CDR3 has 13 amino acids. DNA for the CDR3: TGTGCCAGCAGCTTAGCGATCGGGGCTGAAGCTTTCTTT. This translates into CASSLAIGAEAFF.

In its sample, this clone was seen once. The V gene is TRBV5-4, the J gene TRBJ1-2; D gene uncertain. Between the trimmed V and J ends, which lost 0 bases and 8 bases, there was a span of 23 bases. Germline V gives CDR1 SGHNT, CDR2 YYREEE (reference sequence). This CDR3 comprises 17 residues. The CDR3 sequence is CASSLVPTGSDKGGYTF. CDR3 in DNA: TGTGCCAGCAGCTTGGTCCCCACGGGGTCAGACAAGGGCGGCTACACCTTC. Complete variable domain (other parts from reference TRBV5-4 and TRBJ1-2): ETGVTQSPTHLIKTRGQQVTLRCSSQSGHNTVSWYQQALGQGPQFIFQYYREEENGRGNFPPRFSGLQFPNYSSELNVNALELDDSALYLCASSLVPTGSDKGGYTFGSGTRLTVV.

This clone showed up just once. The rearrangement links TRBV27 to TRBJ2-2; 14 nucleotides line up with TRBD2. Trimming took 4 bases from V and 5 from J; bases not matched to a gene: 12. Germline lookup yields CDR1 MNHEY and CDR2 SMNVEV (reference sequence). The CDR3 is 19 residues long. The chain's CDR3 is CASSSWAGLAGVGTGELFF. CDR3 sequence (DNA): TGTGCCAGCAGTTCCTGGGCGGGACTAGCGGGAGTCGGTACCGGGGAGCTGTTTTTT.

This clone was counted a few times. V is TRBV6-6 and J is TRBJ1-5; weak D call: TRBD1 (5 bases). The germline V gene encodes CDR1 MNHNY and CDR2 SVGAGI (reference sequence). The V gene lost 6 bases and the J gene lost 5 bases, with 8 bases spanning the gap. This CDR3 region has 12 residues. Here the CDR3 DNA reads TGTGCCAGCAGACAGGCCGATCAGCCCCAGCATTTT. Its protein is CASRQADQPQHF.

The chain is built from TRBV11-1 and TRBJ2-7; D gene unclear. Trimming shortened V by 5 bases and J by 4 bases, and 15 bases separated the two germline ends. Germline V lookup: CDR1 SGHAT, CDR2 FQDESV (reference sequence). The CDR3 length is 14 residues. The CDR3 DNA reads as TGTGCCAGCAGCCTATCCTCGCAGGCGTACGAGCAGTACTTC. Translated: CASSLSSQAYEQYF.

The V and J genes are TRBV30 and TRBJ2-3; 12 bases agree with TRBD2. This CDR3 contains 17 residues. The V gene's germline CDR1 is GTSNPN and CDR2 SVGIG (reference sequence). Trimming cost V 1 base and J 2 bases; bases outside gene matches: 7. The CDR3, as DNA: TGTGCCTGGAGTGGACTAGCGGGGGACCACTACACAGATACGCAGTATTTT. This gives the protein CAWSGLAGDHYTDTQYF. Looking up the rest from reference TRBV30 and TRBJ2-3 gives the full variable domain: SQTIHQWPATLVQPVGSPLSLECTVEGTSNPNLYWYRQAAGRGLQLLFYSVGIGQISSEVPQNLSASRPQDRQFILSSKKLLLSDSGFYLCAWSGLAGDHYTDTQYFGPGTRLTVL.

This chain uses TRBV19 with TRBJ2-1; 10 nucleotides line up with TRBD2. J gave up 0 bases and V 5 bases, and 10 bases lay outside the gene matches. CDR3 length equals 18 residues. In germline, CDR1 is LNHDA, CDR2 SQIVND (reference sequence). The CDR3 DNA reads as TGTGCCAGTAGTGGGGGTAGCGGGAGGTCCGTCTCCTACAATGAGCAGTTCTTC. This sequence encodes CASSGGSGRSVSYNEQFF.

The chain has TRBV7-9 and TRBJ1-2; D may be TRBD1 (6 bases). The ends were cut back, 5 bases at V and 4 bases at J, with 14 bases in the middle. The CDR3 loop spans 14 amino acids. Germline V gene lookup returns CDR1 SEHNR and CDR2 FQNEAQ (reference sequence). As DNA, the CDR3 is TGTGCCAGCAGCGAAAACAGGGACGTCTATGGCTACACCTTC. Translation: CASSENRDVYGYTF.

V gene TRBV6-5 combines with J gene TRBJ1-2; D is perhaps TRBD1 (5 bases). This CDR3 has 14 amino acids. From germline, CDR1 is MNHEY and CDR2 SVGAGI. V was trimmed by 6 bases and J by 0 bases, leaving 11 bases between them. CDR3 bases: TGTGCCAGCAGGCTTCAGGGAACTAACTATGGCTACACCTTC. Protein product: CASRLQGTNYGYTF.

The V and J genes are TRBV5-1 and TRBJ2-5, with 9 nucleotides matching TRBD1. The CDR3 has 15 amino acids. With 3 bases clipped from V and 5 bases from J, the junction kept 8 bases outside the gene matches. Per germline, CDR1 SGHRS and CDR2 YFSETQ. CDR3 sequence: CASSSAQGAWETQYF. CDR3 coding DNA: TGCGCCAGCAGCTCGGCACAGGGGGCGTGGGAGACCCAGTACTTC.

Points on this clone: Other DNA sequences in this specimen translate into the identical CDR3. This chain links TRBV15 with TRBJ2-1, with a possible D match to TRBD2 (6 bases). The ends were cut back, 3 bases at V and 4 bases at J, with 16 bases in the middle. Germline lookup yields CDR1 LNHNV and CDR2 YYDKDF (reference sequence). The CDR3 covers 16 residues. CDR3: CATSRGRDLPYNEQFF. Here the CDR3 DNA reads TGTGCCACCAGCAGGGGGCGGGACTTGCCGTACAATGAGCAGTTCTTC.